This passage covers 2 T cell receptor beta chains from one sample sequenced in a study of identical twins (dated by TCRdb to 2016 to 2017). Library preparation used 5' RACE. Sequencing instrument: Illumina HiSeq 2000. TCRdb reanalyzed the raw reads on its own, using fastp at Q25 for trimming and MiXCR for clone calling, and kept in-frame beta chains. Rows are combined by CDR3 protein, so each entry shows the most common genes and DNA. This sample comprises hundreds of thousands of distinct CDR3 sequences, over 5% of them detected only once. Around 1.7% of the sample goes to the ten largest clones. The specimen sequenced was naive T cells sorted from blood. What the cell subset or site label conveys for this sample: cells isolated with a human naive T-cell isolation kit. These receptors originate from a man aged 18 to 29 in good health.

The chain uses TRBV5-1 and TRBJ1-5; D is unresolved. Germline V gives CDR1 SGHRS, CDR2 YFSETQ. V was cut by 4 bases and J by 4 bases, with 12 bases left in between. This CDR3 comprises 14 residues. CDR3: CASSPGLTNQPQHF. The CDR3 DNA follows: TGCGCCAGCAGCCCTGGACTGACAAATCAGCCCCAGCATTTT.

The sample holds a few counts of this clonotype. The chain uses TRBV12-3 or TRBV12-4 and TRBJ1-4; 9 bases map to TRBD1. The V segment lost 4 bases and the J segment 7 bases; nucleotides outside the gene matches: 7. This CDR3 spans 15 amino acids. CDR3 DNA sequence: TGTGCCAGCAGTTATCACAGGGGGCTAATTGAAAAACTGTTTTTT. It specifies CASSYHRGLIEKLFF.